There are many counts of the clone carrying this T cell receptor beta chain. The CDR3 is 13 amino acids. CDR1 and CDR2 (germline): MNHNY, SVGAGI (reference sequence). V was cut by 7 bases and J by 8 bases, with 15 bases left in between. Then a second PCR, running about 6 to 11 cycles, was carried out with a sample-barcoded 5' primer and a J-beta primer mix. TCRdb reprocessed the 5' RACE reads with MiXCR, giving one entry per CDR3 protein. The repertoire holds about 930,000 distinct CDR3 sequences, 25% to 35% seen once, with roughly a tenth in the top ten. The record originates from a study of blood T cells in healthy people across ages. These data also featured in a second study, about T cells of mothers and their children.

This clonotype originated in a woman aged 40 to 49 in good health. This sequence joins TRBV6-6 and TRBJ2-1; TRBD1 might be the D (5 bases). Specimen: blood. CDR3 sequence (DNA): TGTGCCAGCACCAAGGGGCGAAGCGATGAGCAGTTCTTC. It is translated as CASTKGRSDEQFF.